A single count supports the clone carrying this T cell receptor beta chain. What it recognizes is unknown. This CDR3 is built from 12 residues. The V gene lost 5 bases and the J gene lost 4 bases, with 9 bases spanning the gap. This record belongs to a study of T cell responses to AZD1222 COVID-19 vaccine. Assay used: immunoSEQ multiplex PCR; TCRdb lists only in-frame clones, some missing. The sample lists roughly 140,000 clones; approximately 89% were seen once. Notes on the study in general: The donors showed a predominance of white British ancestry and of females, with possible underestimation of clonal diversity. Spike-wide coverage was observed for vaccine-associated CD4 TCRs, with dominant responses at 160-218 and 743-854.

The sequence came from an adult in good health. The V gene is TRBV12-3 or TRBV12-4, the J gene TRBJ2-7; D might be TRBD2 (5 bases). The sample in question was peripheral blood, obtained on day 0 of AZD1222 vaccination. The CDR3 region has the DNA TGTGCCAGCAGTCCTGGCGGGTACGAGCAGTACTTC. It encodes CASSPGGYEQYF.